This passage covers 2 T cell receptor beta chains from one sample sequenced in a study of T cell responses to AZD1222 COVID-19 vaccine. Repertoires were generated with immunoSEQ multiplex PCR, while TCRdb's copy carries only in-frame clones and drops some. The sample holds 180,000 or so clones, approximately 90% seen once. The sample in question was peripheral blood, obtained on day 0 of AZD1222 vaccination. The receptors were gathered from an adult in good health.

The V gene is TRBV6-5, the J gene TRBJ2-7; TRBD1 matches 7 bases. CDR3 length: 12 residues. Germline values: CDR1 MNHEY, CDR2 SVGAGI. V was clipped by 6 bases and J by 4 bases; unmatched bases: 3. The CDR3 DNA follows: TGTGCCAGCAGGTCAGGGGGTTACGAGCAGTACTTC. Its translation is CASRSGGYEQYF.

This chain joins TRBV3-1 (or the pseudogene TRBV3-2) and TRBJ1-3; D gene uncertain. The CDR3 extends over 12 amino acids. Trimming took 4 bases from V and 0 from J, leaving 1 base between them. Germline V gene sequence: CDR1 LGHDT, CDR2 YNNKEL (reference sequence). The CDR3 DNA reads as TGTGCCAGCAGCCGCTCTGGAAACACCATATATTTT. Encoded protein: CASSRSGNTIYF.